This T cell receptor beta chain was found in a study of shared clonotypes between healthy human individuals. Measured with immunoSEQ multiplex PCR; TCRdb has only the in-frame clones, and not every one. This sample carries about 680,000 clones, 72% of them seen once, and the ten largest clones take under 2%. The germline gives CDR1 KGHSH, CDR2 LQKENI. The CDR3 is 14 residues long. The V end was cut by 3 bases, the J end by 5 bases, with 14 bases between. The specimen was memory CD4+ T cells sorted from blood. Subset noted: CD45RA-negative fraction. The TCR originated in a young woman in good health. The chain is built from TRBV18 and TRBJ2-7, with D perhaps assigned TRBD1 or TRBD2 (6 bases each). CDR3 sequence: CASSPDGGPHEQYF. The CDR3 bases are TGTGCCAGCTCACCTGATGGGGGGCCCCACGAGCAGTACTTC.